Following are 32 T cell receptor beta chains from one sample sequenced in a study of T cells after yellow fever vaccination. TCRdb re-called the 5' RACE reads with MiXCR, one entry per CDR3 protein. The sample includes under 600,000 distinct CDR3 sequences, 20% to 25% of them seen just once. Material: PBMCs, obtained roughly 20 days after the first yellow fever vaccination. The receptors derive from a man aged 18 to 29 who received the YFV17D yellow fever vaccine.

This clonotype has just a few counts. The chain combines TRBV7-9 with TRBJ1-2; D not resolved. Germline V gene sequence: CDR1 SEHNR, CDR2 FQNEAQ (reference sequence). V shed 0 bases and J shed 7 bases, with 3 bases lying between them. The CDR3 extends over 11 amino acids. CDR3 nucleotide sequence: TGTGCCAGCAGCTTAGCAGCTGGCTACACCTTC. Its protein is CASSLAAGYTF.

This clonotype was detected only a few times. This chain links TRBV6-2 or TRBV6-3 with TRBJ2-5; D unresolved. This CDR3 has 12 amino acids. Trimming removed 8 bases from V and 7 bases from J, with 14 bases in between. In germline, CDR1 is MNHEY, CDR2 SVGEGT. CDR3 coding DNA: TGTGCCAGCCGACCGCCCGTGGGGACCCAGTACTTC. Translation gives CASRPPVGTQYF.

This clonotype was seen a few times. The chain is built from TRBV11-2 and TRBJ2-3; 9 bases fit TRBD2. V was clipped by 2 bases and J by 7 bases; unmatched bases: 7. This CDR3 comprises 15 residues. CDR1 is SGHAT, CDR2 FQNNGV, per germline. The CDR3 here is CASSLQSGGLNTQYF. The CDR3 DNA follows: TGTGCCAGCAGCTTACAGAGCGGGGGGTTAAATACGCAGTATTTT. Filled out from reference TRBV11-2 and TRBJ2-3, the complete variable domain reads EAGVAQSPRYKIIEKRQSVAFWCNPISGHATLYWYQQILGQGPKLLIQFQNNGVVDDSQLPKDRFSAERLKGVDSTLKIQPAKLEDSAVYLCASSLQSGGLNTQYFGPGTRLTVL.

There are a few counts of this clonotype. The chain recombines TRBV7-8 with TRBJ2-7, with 7 bases lining up with TRBD1. V shed 2 bases, J shed 7 bases, and the junction held 5 bases outside the gene matches. The CDR3 extends over 13 amino acids. The V gene's germline CDR1 is SGHVS and CDR2 FQNEAQ. CDR3 sequence reads: CASSLTGAGEQYV. DNA of the CDR3: TGTGCCAGCAGCTTAACAGGGGCTGGTGAGCAGTACGTC.

This clonotype was picked up a small number of times. V gene TRBV3-1 combines with J gene TRBJ2-2; D gene uncertain. CDR1 and CDR2 from the germline V gene are LGHDT and YNNKEL (reference sequence). V was pared by 2 bases and J by 3 bases, with 7 bases between. The CDR3 spans 14 residues. This CDR3 is CASSQQLHTGELFF. Here the CDR3 DNA reads TGTGCCAGCAGCCAACAACTTCACACCGGGGAGCTGTTTTTT. The whole variable domain, filled in from reference TRBV3-1 and TRBJ2-2, reads DTAVSQTPKYLVTQMGNDKSIKCEQNLGHDTMYWYKQDSKKFLKIMFSYNNKELIINETVPNRFSPKSPDKAHLNLHINSLELGDSAVYFCASSQQLHTGELFFGEGSRLTVL.

This clonotype was counted only a few times. The J gene is TRBJ2-1, the V gene TRBV6-4; maybe TRBD2 (6 bases). CDR3 length equals 16 residues. Per the germline V gene, CDR1 is MRHNA and CDR2 is SNTAGT. The V end was cut by 3 bases, the J end by 3 bases, with 15 bases between. The CDR3 nucleotides are TGTGCCAGCAGTGAATTAGGCGGGGCGATCTACAATGAGCAGTTCTTC. Amino acid sequence: CASSELGGAIYNEQFF.

The V call is TRBV25-1, the J call TRBJ2-3, with TRBD1 matching over 8 bases. This CDR3 is built from 16 residues. The V and J ends lost 1 base and 1 base, in that order; junction bases with no gene match: 4. Germline CDR1 MGHDK, CDR2 SYGVNS. DNA for the CDR3: TGTGCCAGCAGTGAATCGGACAGGGATGGCACAGATACGCAGTATTTT. Translation: CASSESDRDGTDTQYF.

V and J are TRBV18 and TRBJ2-3, with D tentatively TRBD1 (6 bases). Looked up from germline, CDR1 is KGHSH and CDR2 is LQKENI. The CDR3 consists of 15 residues. The V end was cut by 2 bases, the J end by 1 base, with 10 bases between. CDR3 protein: CASSPGQPRTDTQYF. The CDR3 DNA reads TGTGCCAGCTCACCAGGACAGCCCCGCACAGATACGCAGTATTTT.

This sequence joins TRBV7-8 and TRBJ2-5; 10 bases map to TRBD2. V shed 4 bases and J 7 bases; nucleotides not matched to a gene: 9. This CDR3 contains 15 residues. The V gene's germline CDR1 is SGHVS and CDR2 FQNEAQ. CDR3 DNA sequence: TGTGCCAGCAGCTCCAGCGGGGGGGTCGTAGGGACCCAGTACTTC. Translated: CASSSSGGVVGTQYF.

This clonotype was seen a few times. The V call is TRBV12-3 or TRBV12-4, the J call TRBJ1-1; the D gene is possibly TRBD1 (6 bases). V lost 5 bases and J lost 6, with 13 bases in between. This CDR3 has 13 residues. CDR3 sequence: CASSEQGDSEAFF. The CDR3 nucleotides are TGTGCCAGCAGTGAACAGGGAGATTCTGAAGCTTTCTTT.

The table lists this clonotype with a few counts. The rearrangement links TRBV7-6 to TRBJ2-1; 8 bases align to TRBD1. V was clipped by 3 bases and J by 9 bases; unmatched bases: 13. The germline V gene has CDR1 SGHVS and CDR2 FNYEAQ. CDR3 length: 16 amino acids. CDR3 DNA sequence: TGTGCCAGCAGCTTTTCAATCACAGGGGGAAGTGGTGAGCAGTTCTTC. Amino acid sequence: CASSFSITGGSGEQFF.

This clonotype was detected many times. J is TRBJ2-3 and V is TRBV6-2 or TRBV6-3, with D uncertain. The CDR3 runs to 13 residues. The germline V and J ends were trimmed by 2 bases and 0 bases, with 3 bases remaining between them. The germline V gene has CDR1 MNHEY and CDR2 SVGEGT. The CDR3 nucleotides are TGTGCCAGCAGTTACAGGAGCACAGATACGCAGTATTTT. Translated: CASSYRSTDTQYF.

V usage is TRBV12-3 or TRBV12-4 and J usage is TRBJ2-7; D may correspond to TRBD1 or TRBD2 (6 bases each). Trimming cost V 6 bases and J 7 bases, with 13 bases left between them. The CDR3 extends over 12 amino acids. The CDR3 is CASSPGGREQYF. The DNA for the CDR3 is TGTGCCAGCAGCCCCGGGGGCCGGGAGCAGTACTTC.

In regard to this clonotype: The junction shows a germline mismatch at one end, possibly a read error. The chain combines TRBV20-1 with TRBJ2-3; the match to TRBD2 covers 10 bases. This CDR3 is built from 14 residues. The V gene's germline CDR1 is DFQATT and CDR2 SNEGSKA (reference sequence). The CDR3, as DNA: TGCAGTGCTAGCCCAAGCGGGGGGGGAGATTCGCAGTATTTT. Amino acids: CSASPSGGGDSQYF.

This clonotype has only a few counts. The rearrangement joins TRBV3-1 to TRBJ1-1, with a possible D match to TRBD1 (5 bases). Germline CDR1 and CDR2: LGHDT and YNNKEL (reference sequence). This CDR3 spans 13 amino acids. V lost 4 bases and J lost 3, with 9 bases in between. The CDR3 region has the DNA TGTGCCAGCAGCCGTTCAGGGCACACTGAAGCTTTCTTT. It encodes CASSRSGHTEAFF.

In this sample, this clonotype turned up many times. The V gene is TRBV7-2, the J gene TRBJ2-5; TRBD1 is a possible D gene (6 bases). This CDR3 comprises 14 residues. CDR1 and CDR2 from the germline V gene are SGHTA and FQGNSA. The V end was cut by 5 bases, the J end by 5 bases, with 15 bases between. The CDR3 nucleotides are TGTGCCAGCAGCCTTGGGGGCGTGAGGGAGACCCAGTACTTC. Encoded protein: CASSLGGVRETQYF. Looking up the rest from reference TRBV7-2 and TRBJ2-5 gives the full variable domain: GAGVSQSPSNKVTEKGKDVELRCDPISGHTALYWYRQSLGQGLEFLIYFQGNSAPDKSGLPSDRFSAERTGGSVSTLTIQRTQQEDSAVYLCASSLGGVRETQYFGPGTRLLVL.

The chain joins TRBV7-2 to TRBJ1-2, with D unresolved. Germline CDR1 is SGHTA and CDR2 is FQGNSA. V was cut by 2 bases and J by 5 bases, with 15 bases left in between. This CDR3 spans 15 amino acids. The CDR3 is CASSLYAEKIYGYTF. Written as DNA, the CDR3 is TGTGCCAGCAGCTTATATGCAGAAAAAATATATGGCTACACCTTC.

This clonotype was counted a few times. The CDR3: CASSPGGGLVVSTGELFF. The CDR3 DNA reads TGCGCCAGCAGCCCCGGGGGCGGACTAGTCGTGAGCACCGGGGAGCTGTTTTTT. This chain joins TRBV5-1 and TRBJ2-2; maybe TRBD2 (7 bases). Per the germline V gene, CDR1 is SGHRS and CDR2 is YFSETQ. Trimming stripped 4 bases from V and 4 bases from J, with 23 bases between. The CDR3 loop spans 18 amino acids.

The V gene is TRBV5-1, the J gene TRBJ2-5; weak D call: TRBD2 (5 bases). The ends were cut back, 4 bases at V and 4 bases at J, with 17 bases in the middle. The CDR3 covers 15 residues. Per germline, CDR1 SGHRS and CDR2 YFSETQ. This CDR3 is CASSAGPVGAETQYF. The CDR3 bases are TGCGCCAGCAGCGCGGGCCCGGTAGGAGCAGAGACCCAGTACTTC.

The gene calls are TRBV6-1 and TRBJ2-5, with TRBD2 as a possible D gene (5 bases). The V end lost 3 bases, the J end lost 9 bases, and 14 bases lay between the germline ends. The CDR3 covers 13 residues. Germline-derived CDR1 and CDR2 are MNHNS and SASEGT. The CDR3 sequence: CASSDGGPWSQYF. In DNA, the CDR3 is TGTGCCAGCAGTGATGGAGGCCCGTGGTCCCAGTACTTC.

This clonotype has only a few counts. The rearrangement joins TRBV5-1 to TRBJ2-1, with TRBD2 matching over 9 bases. Per the germline V gene, CDR1 is SGHRS and CDR2 is YFSETQ. The CDR3 has 15 amino acids. Unmatched junction bases numbered 6, after V lost 2 bases and J lost 6 bases. The CDR3, as DNA: TGCGCCAGCAGCTTTTTTAGCGGGGGCTCCAATGAGCAGTTCTTC. Translated, it gives CASSFFSGGSNEQFF.

The chain links TRBV7-9 to TRBJ2-1, with 7 bases identical to TRBD1. CDR1 SEHNR and CDR2 FQNEAQ come from the germline V gene (reference sequence). V lost 2 bases, J lost 8 bases, and 6 bases stayed unmatched. The CDR3 contains 14 residues. CDR3 sequence: CASSLYSGGDEQFF. In DNA, the CDR3 is TGTGCCAGCAGCTTATATTCAGGGGGAGATGAGCAGTTCTTC.

This clonotype showed up just a few times. CDR3 sequence: CASSPNRRGLFF. The CDR3 coding sequence is TGCGCCAGCAGCCCTAACAGGAGGGGGCTGTTTTTT. The rearrangement links TRBV4-1 to TRBJ1-4; perhaps TRBD1 as D (6 bases). The length of the CDR3 is 12 residues. From germline, CDR1 is MGHRA and CDR2 YSYEKL. Trimming shortened V by 4 bases and J by 14 bases, and 14 bases separated the two germline ends.

The rearrangement links TRBV9 to TRBJ2-1; 8 bases line up with TRBD2. Germline CDR1 SGDLS, CDR2 YYNGEE. The CDR3 sequence is 13 residues long. V lost 7 bases to trimming and J lost 6 bases; unmatched junction nucleotides: 6. The CDR3 nucleotides are TGTGCCAGCGCGGGACTAGTTGGCAATGAGCAGTTCTTC. Translated, it gives CASAGLVGNEQFF.

V gene TRBV11-2 combines with J gene TRBJ1-4; a weak D match, TRBD1 (5 bases). The ends were cut back, 5 bases at V and 0 bases at J, with 13 bases in the middle. The CDR3 extends over 16 amino acids. Germline CDR1 reads SGHAT; CDR2 reads FQNNGV. Here the CDR3 DNA reads TGTGCCAGCAGCCATCGGGACGGCGCAACTAATGAAAAACTGTTTTTT. Protein sequence: CASSHRDGATNEKLFF.

The V call is TRBV6-6, the J call TRBJ2-7; unclear D gene. The CDR3 loop spans 12 amino acids. V was clipped by 3 bases and J by 2 bases, with 5 bases between them. CDR1 and CDR2 (germline): MNHNY, SVGAGI (reference sequence). This CDR3 reads CASSYGPYEQYV. Here the CDR3 DNA reads TGTGCCAGCAGTTATGGGCCCTACGAGCAGTACGTC.

J is TRBJ1-1 and V is TRBV5-1, with D possibly being TRBD1 (5 bases). Trimming cost V 0 bases and J 4 bases, with 13 bases left between them. This CDR3 has 15 amino acids. The germline CDR1 and CDR2 sequences are SGHRS and YFSETQ. This CDR3 is CASSLESRDGTEAFF. CDR3 in DNA: TGCGCCAGCAGCTTGGAGTCCAGGGACGGCACTGAAGCTTTCTTT.

This clonotype was found a few times. This chain joins TRBV20-1 and TRBJ2-5; 8 bases are a match to TRBD1. The CDR3 covers 16 residues. Germline V gene sequence: CDR1 DFQATT, CDR2 SNEGSKA (reference sequence). V lost 4 bases, J lost 5 bases, and 15 bases stayed unmatched. CDR3 sequence reads: CSATSWTGRVGETQYF. In nucleotides, the CDR3 is TGCAGTGCTACTTCATGGACAGGGAGAGTGGGGGAGACCCAGTACTTC.

Many counts were recorded for this clonotype. The chain joins TRBV4-2 to TRBJ2-7; 10 bases fit TRBD2. The germline CDR1 and CDR2 sequences are LGHNA and YNFKEQ. This CDR3 has 18 amino acids. The trim removed 1 base at V and 4 bases at J, leaving 13 bases unmatched. CDR3 region: CASSQAWTSGSPGYEQYF. The CDR3 bases are TGTGCCAGCAGCCAAGCGTGGACTAGCGGTTCCCCAGGTTACGAGCAGTACTTC.

This clonotype was seen more than once but under ten times. The chain is built from TRBV4-2 and TRBJ2-5, with 10 bases identical to TRBD1. The CDR3 covers 17 residues. Germline-derived CDR1 and CDR2 are LGHNA and YNFKEQ. J lost 7 bases, V lost 0 bases, and 11 bases had no gene match. The CDR3 is CASSQEGTGVTSGTQYF. DNA for the CDR3: TGTGCCAGCAGCCAAGAGGGGACAGGGGTCACCTCGGGGACCCAGTACTTC.

Ten or more counts support this clonotype. This chain links TRBV3-1 with TRBJ2-3; D gene uncertain. Germline lookup yields CDR1 LGHDT and CDR2 YNNKEL (reference sequence). This CDR3 has 15 residues. Deletions cut 0 bases from V and 2 bases from J, with 9 bases between. CDR3 in DNA: TGTGCCAGCAGCCAAGAGTGGAAGGACACAGATACGCAGTATTTT. Its protein product is CASSQEWKDTDTQYF.

The chain joins TRBV2 to TRBJ1-5; possibly TRBD1 for D (6 bases). Germline V CDR1 and CDR2: SNHLY, FYNNEI. Trimming cost V 8 bases and J 0 bases, with 14 bases left between them. The CDR3 length is 15 residues. CDR3 in amino acids: CASSSQGFSNQPQHF. Written as DNA, the CDR3 is TGTGCCAGCTCCTCACAGGGTTTTAGCAATCAGCCCCAGCATTTT.